This T cell receptor (beta chain) was obtained from a study of cytomegalovirus exposure and HLA in healthy donors. In the study overall: About 79% of around 390 genotyped donors fell in the Caucasian-associated ancestry cluster. Regarding the study as a whole: An Asian-associated ancestry cluster reportedly showed fewer N-insertions than the approximately 650-donor mean in a later analysis.

Concerning this clone itself: Its antigen remains unidentified.

Germline V gene sequence: CDR1 GTSNPN, CDR2 SVGIG (reference sequence). Trimming pared 0 bases from V and 2 bases from J, leaving 13 bases between. The CDR3 runs to 16 residues. The primer mix had 60 Vbeta and 13 Jbeta primers. Libraries were prepared by immunoSEQ multiplex PCR; TCRdb keeps only in-frame clonotypes and omits some of them. The sample yields about 200,000 clones, 82% seen once. The sample taken for sequencing was PBMCs. The chain recombines TRBV30 with TRBJ1-4; D is uncertain. The receptor comes from a man aged 40-55 years in good health and CMV-seropositive. CDR3 amino acids: CAWSVPRGSTNEKLFF. In nucleotides, the CDR3 is TGTGCCTGGAGTGTACCCAGAGGGAGTACTAATGAAAAACTGTTTTTT.